A selection of T cell receptor beta chains follows, all from one sample in a study of T cells expressing NK-cell markers. TCRdb re-called the 5' RACE reads, yielding one record per CDR3 amino acid sequence without DNA. With around 470,000 distinct CDR3 sequences in the sample, the ten largest clones hold almost 1.5%. Material for sequencing was blood T cells: a sorted CD56 or NKG2C T cell subset, CD4+ or CD8+ T cells, or bulk PBMC T cells (not recorded which). Receptors originate from a woman aged 45-65 years in good health. The CDR3 runs from the conserved cysteine through the conserved F or W.

V: TRBV12-3/TRBV12-4
J: TRBJ1-1
CDR3: CASTYNTEAFF

V: TRBV5-6
J: TRBJ1-2
CDR3: CASSPWPGDYGYTF

V: TRBV7-9
J: TRBJ2-3
CDR3: CASSRPGQKSTDTQYF

V: TRBV5-1
J: TRBJ1-2
CDR3: CASSLRTGGYRGYTF

V: TRBV6-5
J: TRBJ2-3
CDR3: CASTLGTGDTDTQYF

V: TRBV20-1
J: TRBJ2-3
CDR3: CSARELGGYTDTQYF

V: TRBV7-2
J: TRBJ2-3
CDR3: CASSPPSIDTQYF

V: TRBV15
J: TRBJ1-6
CDR3: CATSNLKAGVNSPLHF

V: TRBV7-2
J: TRBJ2-7
CDR3: CASSPLGPLEQYF

V: TRBV5-6
J: TRBJ2-1
CDR3: CASSLALAAYNEQFF

V: TRBV20-1
J: TRBJ2-1
CDR3: CSAPAGFGYNEQFF

V: TRBV5-1
J: TRBJ2-7
CDR3: CASRGGQGATYEQYF

V: TRBV7-6
J: TRBJ2-7
CDR3: CASSSGTRDYEQYF

V: TRBV5-1
J: TRBJ2-1
CDR3: CASSIRDYRNEQFF

V: TRBV4-1
J: TRBJ1-1
CDR3: CASSHKFGQSNTEAFF

V: TRBV12-3/TRBV12-4
J: TRBJ1-4
CDR3: CASTGRLGTTNEKLFF

V: TRBV20-1
J: TRBJ2-1
CDR3: CSAMTGTYNEQFF

V: TRBV11-2
J: TRBJ2-1
CDR3: CASSFSLAGNEQFF

V: TRBV2
J: TRBJ2-1
CDR3: CASRRSYNEQFF

V: TRBV6-1
J: TRBJ2-2
CDR3: CASRLGLAAGELFF

V: TRBV6-6
J: TRBJ2-3
CDR3: CASSSPPTDTQYF

V: TRBV7-2
J: TRBJ2-3
CDR3: CASSSSIISTDTQYF

V: TRBV6-5
J: TRBJ2-1
CDR3: CASSYRLAGALPYNEQFF

V: TRBV3-1
J: TRBJ2-1
CDR3: CASSPYRDTFYNEQFF

V: TRBV20-1
J: TRBJ2-1
CDR3: CSAIQTGTSLHEQFF

V: TRBV6-2/TRBV6-3
J: TRBJ2-6
CDR3: CASISGHSGANVLTF

V: TRBV28
J: TRBJ1-3
CDR3: CASSFRGNTIYF

V: TRBV2
J: TRBJ2-1
CDR3: CASSELAVHPYNEQFF

V: TRBV20-1
J: TRBJ1-5
CDR3: CSARGGTAGNQPQHF

V: TRBV5-1
J: TRBJ2-3
CDR3: CASSLAKTSGRGTDTQYF

V: TRBV29-1
J: TRBJ2-3
CDR3: CGGGTTDTQYF

V: TRBV3-1
J: TRBJ2-1
CDR3: CASSQEGGTGDYNEQFF

V: TRBV7-9
J: TRBJ2-3
CDR3: CASSLGGQPVDTQYF

V: TRBV5-1
J: TRBJ2-6
CDR3: CASSQSTGPSGANVLTF

V: TRBV29-1
J: TRBJ2-5
CDR3: CSHRSAQETQYF

V: TRBV29-1
J: TRBJ2-1
CDR3: CSVGGLAGYNEQFF

V: TRBV5-1
J: TRBJ2-7
CDR3: CASSFAGGLALENEQYF

V: TRBV20-1
J: TRBJ2-1
CDR3: CSARGWTGDEQFF